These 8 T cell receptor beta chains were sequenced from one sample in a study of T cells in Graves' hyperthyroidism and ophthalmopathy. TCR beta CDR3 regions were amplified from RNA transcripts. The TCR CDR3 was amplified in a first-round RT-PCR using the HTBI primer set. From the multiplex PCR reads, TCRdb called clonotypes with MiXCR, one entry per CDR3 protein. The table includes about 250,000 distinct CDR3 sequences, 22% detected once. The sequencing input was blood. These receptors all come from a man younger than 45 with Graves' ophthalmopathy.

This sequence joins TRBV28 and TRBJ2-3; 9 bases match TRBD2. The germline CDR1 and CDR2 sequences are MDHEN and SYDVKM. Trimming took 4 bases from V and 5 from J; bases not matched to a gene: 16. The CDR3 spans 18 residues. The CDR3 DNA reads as TGTGCCAGCAGTTACCATGTGAGACTAGCGGCGTTTTTAGATACGCAGTATTTT. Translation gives CASSYHVRLAAFLDTQYF.

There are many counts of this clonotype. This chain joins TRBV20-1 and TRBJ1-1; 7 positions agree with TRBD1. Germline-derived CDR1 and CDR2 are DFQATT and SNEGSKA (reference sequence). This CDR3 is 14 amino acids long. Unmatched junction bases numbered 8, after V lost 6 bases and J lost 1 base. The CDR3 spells CSAPSDRSNTEAFF. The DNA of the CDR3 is TGCAGTGCCCCCTCGGACAGGTCGAACACTGAAGCTTTCTTT.

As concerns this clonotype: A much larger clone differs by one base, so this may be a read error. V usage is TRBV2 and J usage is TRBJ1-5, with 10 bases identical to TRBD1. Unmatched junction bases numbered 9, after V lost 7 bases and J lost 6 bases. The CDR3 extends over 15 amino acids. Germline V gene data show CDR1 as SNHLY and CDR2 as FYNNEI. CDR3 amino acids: CASKRDRGGGQPQHF. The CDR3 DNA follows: TGTGCCAGCAAACGGGACAGGGGAGGAGGTCAGCCCCAGCATTTT.

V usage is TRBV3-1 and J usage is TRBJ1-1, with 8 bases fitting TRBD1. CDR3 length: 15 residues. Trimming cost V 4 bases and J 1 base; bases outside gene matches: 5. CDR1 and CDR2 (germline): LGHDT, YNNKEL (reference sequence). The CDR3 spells CASSRAQGANTEAFF. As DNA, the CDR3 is TGTGCCAGCAGCCGAGCGCAGGGGGCGAACACTGAAGCTTTCTTT.

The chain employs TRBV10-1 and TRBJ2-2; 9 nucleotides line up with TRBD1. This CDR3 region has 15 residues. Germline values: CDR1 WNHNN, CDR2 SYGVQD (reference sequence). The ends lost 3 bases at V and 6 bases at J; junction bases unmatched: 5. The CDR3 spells CASSDGQGYSGELFF. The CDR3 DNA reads TGCGCCAGCAGTGATGGACAGGGGTATTCCGGGGAGCTGTTTTTT.

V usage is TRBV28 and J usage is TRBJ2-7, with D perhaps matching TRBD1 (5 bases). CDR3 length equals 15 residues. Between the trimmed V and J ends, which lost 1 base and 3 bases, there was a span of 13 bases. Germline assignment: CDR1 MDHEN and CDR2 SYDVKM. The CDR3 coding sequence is TGTGCCAGCAGTTTATCAGGGTGGGGAAACTACGAGCAGTACTTC. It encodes CASSLSGWGNYEQYF.

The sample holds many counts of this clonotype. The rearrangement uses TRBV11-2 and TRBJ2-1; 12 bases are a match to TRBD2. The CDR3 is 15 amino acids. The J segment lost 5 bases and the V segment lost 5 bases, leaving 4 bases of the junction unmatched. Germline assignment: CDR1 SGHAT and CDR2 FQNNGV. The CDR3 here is CASSPRLAGDNEQFF. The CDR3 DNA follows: TGTGCCAGCAGCCCACGACTAGCGGGAGACAATGAGCAGTTCTTC.

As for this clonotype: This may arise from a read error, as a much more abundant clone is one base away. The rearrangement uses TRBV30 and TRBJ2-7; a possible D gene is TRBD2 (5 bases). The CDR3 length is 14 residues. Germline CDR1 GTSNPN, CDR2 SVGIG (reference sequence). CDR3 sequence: CAWSHGSISHEQYF. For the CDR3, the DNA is TGTGCCTGGAGTCATGGGAGTATCTCCCACGAGCAGTACTTC.